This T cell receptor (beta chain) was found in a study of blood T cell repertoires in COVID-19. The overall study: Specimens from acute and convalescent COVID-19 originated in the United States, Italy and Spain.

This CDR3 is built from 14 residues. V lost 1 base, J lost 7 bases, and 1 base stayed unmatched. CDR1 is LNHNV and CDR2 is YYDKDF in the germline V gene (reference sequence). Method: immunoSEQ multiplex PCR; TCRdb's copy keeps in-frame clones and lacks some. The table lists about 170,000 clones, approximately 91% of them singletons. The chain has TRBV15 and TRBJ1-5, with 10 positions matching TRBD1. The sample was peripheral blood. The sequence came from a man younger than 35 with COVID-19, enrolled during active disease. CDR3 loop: CATSRGDRGQPQHF. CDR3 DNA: TGTGCCACCAGCAGAGGGGACAGGGGACAGCCCCAGCATTTT.